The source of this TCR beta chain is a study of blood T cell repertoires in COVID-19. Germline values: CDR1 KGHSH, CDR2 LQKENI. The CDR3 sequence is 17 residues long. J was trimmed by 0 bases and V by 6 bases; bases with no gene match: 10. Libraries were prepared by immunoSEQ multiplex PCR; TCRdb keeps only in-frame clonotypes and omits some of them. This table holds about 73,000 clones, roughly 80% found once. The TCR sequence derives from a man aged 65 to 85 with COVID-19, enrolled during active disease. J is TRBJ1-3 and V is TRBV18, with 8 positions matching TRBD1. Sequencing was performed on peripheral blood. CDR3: CASSPGTGYRSGNTIYF. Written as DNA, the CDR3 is TGTGCCAGCTCGCCTGGGACAGGCTATCGCTCTGGAAACACCATATATTTT.